This T cell receptor (beta chain) was captured by sequencing in a study of shared clonotypes between healthy human individuals. Looking at the study overall: Plates per donor: three CD4 naive, three CD4 memory, two CD8 naive, one CD8 memory.

A note on this clone: Its antigen remains unknown.

Study observations and caveats: Blood alone was sampled, and tissue repertoires likely differ. Among several donors, about 5% of naive CD4 clonotypes were found in common.

Assay runs were performed at deep level. Clones were read by immunoSEQ multiplex PCR, and TCRdb kept only the in-frame ones, dropping some. The repertoire has approximately 2,300,000 clones, roughly 90% of them found once; the top ten carry around 0.38%. Germline assignment: CDR1 SQVTM and CDR2 ANQGSEA. This CDR3 has 13 residues. V shed 7 bases and J 6 bases; nucleotides not matched to a gene: 6. Sequenced material: naive CD4+ T cells from PBMCs. As to subset: CD45RA+ positively selected. The receptor was isolated from a man aged 18-30 years in good health. Some clones in this sample may be carry-over from other donors' samples. V usage is TRBV29-1 and J usage is TRBJ1-2; 12 nucleotides line up with TRBD1. The CDR3 spells CSAGTGGRDGYTF. The CDR3 DNA is TGCAGCGCGGGGACAGGGGGCAGGGATGGCTACACCTTC.